The subject of this entry is one T cell receptor beta chain. As yet, its antigen is unknown. Clones were sequenced by immunoSEQ multiplex PCR, and TCRdb holds only the in-frame ones, with some missing. The sample records 90,000 to 150,000 clones, 80% to 90% being singletons. These data are taken from a study of T cell responses to AZD1222 COVID-19 vaccine. Regarding the study as a whole: Baseline testing showed seropositivity in only a handful of AZD1222 recipients. Donors were mostly white British, more females; clonal diversity possibly underestimated. There were repertoire samples only from the period after the peak T cell response.

The length of the CDR3 is 18 residues. V lost 1 base to trimming and J lost 7 bases; unmatched junction nucleotides: 11. Germline assignment: CDR1 SGHTA and CDR2 FQGNSA. This chain connects TRBV7-2 to TRBJ2-4; 12 positions agree with TRBD2. The clonotype was recovered from an adult in good health. The sequences come from peripheral blood, collected on day 0 of AZD1222 vaccination. The CDR3 loop is CASSLVTTTSGSRNIQYF. CDR3 bases: TGTGCCAGCAGCTTAGTCACTACGACTAGCGGGAGTCGCAACATTCAGTACTTC.